Presented here are 26 T cell receptor beta chains from one specimen sequenced in a study of T cell repertoires in cytomegalovirus infection. One entry per CDR3 protein, called by TCRdb with MiXCR from the reads. Counted here are some 30,000 distinct CDR3 sequences, around 20% occurring once; the ten biggest clones make up roughly 80%. These receptors' antigens are unknown. The sequencing used CD8+ T cells from cultured PBMCs, collected from culture after CMV antigen stimulation. The receptors originated from a human donor in good health (CMV status not recorded). Some clones in this sample may be carry-over from other donors' samples.

The chain links TRBV6-5 to TRBJ1-2; a weak D match, TRBD1 (6 bases). The germline gives CDR1 MNHEY, CDR2 SVGAGI. The CDR3 covers 16 residues. V was clipped by 0 bases and J by 6 bases, with 17 bases between them. The CDR3 coding sequence is TGTGCCAGCAGTTACTCAGGTGCCTGGGGGCGGAATGGCTACACCTTC. Protein product: CASSYSGAWGRNGYTF.

This clonotype occurred a few times. The chain is built from TRBV27 and TRBJ2-7; TRBD2 matches 9 bases. The germline V gene encodes CDR1 MNHEY and CDR2 SMNVEV (reference sequence). CDR3 length equals 16 residues. Germline trimming cut 3 bases from V and 4 bases from J; bases unmatched to any gene: 10. CDR3 loop: CASSFFLAGGPYEQYF. DNA of the CDR3: TGTGCCAGCAGTTTTTTCCTTGCGGGGGGGCCTTACGAGCAGTACTTC.

This clonotype was counted between two and nine times. V and J are TRBV15 and TRBJ1-1; D is possibly TRBD1 (5 bases). Trimming removed 5 bases from V and 2 bases from J, with 15 bases in between. This CDR3 is built from 15 residues. Germline V gives CDR1 LNHNV, CDR2 YYDKDF (reference sequence). The CDR3: CATSGDQVPNTEAFF. The CDR3 coding sequence is TGTGCCACCAGCGGGGACCAGGTCCCAAACACTGAAGCTTTCTTT.

This clonotype was seen ten or more times. The chain has TRBV28 and TRBJ2-6, with D possibly being TRBD2 (6 bases). CDR3 length equals 17 residues. CDR1 is MDHEN, CDR2 SYDVKM, per germline. The V end was cut by 7 bases, the J end by 4 bases, with 20 bases between. Here the CDR3 reads CASNRGGILSGANVLTF. The CDR3 nucleotides are TGTGCCAGCAATAGGGGAGGAATCCTTTCCGGGGCCAACGTCCTGACTTTC.

The rearrangement joins TRBV7-3 to TRBJ2-7; D may correspond to TRBD1 or TRBD2 (5 bases each). V was trimmed by 5 bases and J by 1 base, leaving 15 bases between them. The V gene's germline CDR1 is SGHTA and CDR2 FQGTGA. This CDR3 contains 15 residues. In DNA, the CDR3 is TGTGCCAGCAGCCCTCGACAGAGGGGATCCTACGAGCAGTACTTC. Translation: CASSPRQRGSYEQYF. Full variable domain (rest looked up from reference TRBV7-3 and TRBJ2-7): GAGVSQTPSNKVTEKGKYVELRCDPISGHTALYWYRQSLGQGPEFLIYFQGTGAADDSGLPNDRFFAVRPEGSVSTLKIQRTERGDSAVYLCASSPRQRGSYEQYFGPGTRLTVT.

The genes are TRBV15 and TRBJ1-2; 7 bases fit TRBD1. The germline V gene has CDR1 LNHNV and CDR2 YYDKDF (reference sequence). The CDR3 covers 14 residues. Losses at the gene ends were 0 bases for V and 8 bases for J; bases not matched to a gene: 6. CDR3: CATSREQTGSGYTF. The CDR3 coding sequence is TGTGCCACCAGCAGAGAGCAGACAGGGTCCGGCTACACCTTC.

The sample holds a few counts of this clonotype. The chain employs TRBV6-2 or TRBV6-3 and TRBJ2-5; 8 positions match TRBD2. CDR3 size: 14 residues. Germline V gives CDR1 MNHEY, CDR2 SVGEGT. V lost 5 bases, J lost 6 bases, and 8 bases stayed unmatched. This chain's CDR3 is CASSLAGVVQTQYF. In nucleotides, the CDR3 is TGTGCCAGCAGTCTAGCGGGCGTGGTACAGACCCAGTACTTC.

This clonotype was observed a handful of times. This chain joins TRBV4-1 and TRBJ2-7; TRBD2 might be the D (6 bases). The length of the CDR3 is 15 residues. V was trimmed by 0 bases and J by 1 base, leaving 10 bases between them. Per the germline V gene, CDR1 is MGHRA and CDR2 is YSYEKL. The CDR3 DNA reads TGCGCCAGCAGCCAAGATGGAGGGCAGTCCTACGAGCAGTACTTC. It is translated as CASSQDGGQSYEQYF.

This clonotype was recorded at least ten times. This chain joins TRBV7-2 and TRBJ2-1, with 7 bases identical to TRBD2. Germline CDR1 and CDR2: SGHTA and FQGNSA. V lost 2 bases to trimming and J lost 10 bases; unmatched junction nucleotides: 14. The CDR3 consists of 16 residues. The CDR3 coding sequence is TGTGCCAGCAGCTTACGGGGAGCGGGGATTCGCGAGGAGCAGTTCTTC. Residues: CASSLRGAGIREEQFF.

V is TRBV7-9 and J is TRBJ2-7, with 8 nucleotides matching TRBD1. CDR1 and CDR2 (germline): SEHNR, FQNEAQ (reference sequence). The CDR3 totals 14 residues. The V segment lost 8 bases and the J segment 3 bases; nucleotides outside the gene matches: 9. CDR3 DNA sequence: TGTGCCAGCGCCACCTTGGGACAGGTCTACGAGCAGTACTTC. It translates to CASATLGQVYEQYF.

This clonotype was counted only a few times. CDR3: CASRPNRGRWAEAFF. Written as DNA, the CDR3 is TGTGCCAGCAGGCCTAACAGGGGTAGATGGGCTGAAGCTTTCTTT. The V and J genes are TRBV6-1 and TRBJ1-1, with 7 bases fitting TRBD1. Losses at the gene ends were 6 bases for V and 6 bases for J; bases not matched to a gene: 13. This CDR3 spans 15 amino acids. CDR1 MNHNS and CDR2 SASEGT come from the germline V gene.

The chain recombines TRBV7-6 with TRBJ2-3; tentative D call: TRBD2 (6 bases). The V and J ends lost 5 bases and 4 bases respectively, with 25 bases between them. This CDR3 has 18 residues. CDR1 and CDR2 from the germline V gene are SGHVS and FNYEAQ. CDR3 in DNA: TGTGCCAGCAGCGCCCCTGCCTGGCGGGATAAAGGAGCAGATACGCAGTATTTT. This encodes CASSAPAWRDKGADTQYF.

This clonotype came up a few times. The rearrangement links TRBV7-6 to TRBJ2-7; possible D gene TRBD1, 5 bases. CDR3 length: 14 residues. The V and J ends lost 3 bases and 1 base respectively, with 10 bases between them. Germline assignment: CDR1 SGHVS and CDR2 FNYEAQ. CDR3 DNA: TGTGCCAGCAGCTTCCGACAGACTTCCTACGAGCAGTACTTC. Amino acid sequence: CASSFRQTSYEQYF.

CDR3 in amino acids: CASSSGDRVQPQHF. CDR3 nucleotide sequence: TGTGCCAGCAGCTCCGGGGACAGGGTGCAGCCCCAGCATTTT. The chain employs TRBV5-6 and TRBJ1-5, with 9 bases lining up with TRBD1. This CDR3 has 14 residues. CDR1 and CDR2 from the germline V gene are SGHDT and YYEEEE. Trimming at V came to 3 bases and at J to 7 bases, leaving 5 bases not matched to a gene.

This clonotype was counted only a few times. V and J are TRBV6-2 or TRBV6-3 and TRBJ1-1; 9 bases map to TRBD1. The CDR3 sequence is 13 residues long. Trimming cost V 6 bases and J 6 bases; bases outside gene matches: 5. CDR1 and CDR2 (germline): MNHEY, SVGEGT. CDR3 loop: CASSDRGLAEAFF. CDR3 nucleotides: TGTGCCAGCAGCGACAGGGGGTTGGCTGAAGCTTTCTTT.

This clonotype has ten or more counts. The chain has TRBV10-2 and TRBJ2-7, with D uncertain. Trimming cost V 2 bases and J 3 bases, with 11 bases left between them. Germline V gene sequence: CDR1 WSHSY, CDR2 SAAADI. The CDR3 totals 14 residues. The CDR3 region is CASSEPTNNYEQYF. CDR3 in DNA: TGCGCCAGCAGTGAGCCGACAAACAACTACGAGCAGTACTTC.

This clonotype has just a few counts. This chain links TRBV28 with TRBJ2-1, with a tentative D call TRBD1 (6 bases). Deletions cut 8 bases from V and 9 bases from J, with 11 bases between. Per the germline V gene, CDR1 is MDHEN and CDR2 is SYDVKM. The CDR3 runs to 11 residues. CDR3 in amino acids: CASFTGTEQFF. In DNA form, the CDR3 reads TGTGCCAGCTTTACAGGGACTGAGCAGTTCTTC.

This clonotype has more than one count but fewer than ten. The V call is TRBV6-6, the J call TRBJ2-7; D could derive from TRBD1 or TRBD2 (5 bases each). Per the germline V gene, CDR1 is MNHNY and CDR2 is SVGAGI (reference sequence). The CDR3 totals 14 residues. Trimming left V 4 bases short and J 0 bases short, with 10 bases between. In DNA, the CDR3 is TGTGCCAGCAGTTGGGACGGTCCCTCCTACGAGCAGTACTTC. It is translated as CASSWDGPSYEQYF.

There are a few counts of this clonotype. The chain uses TRBV4-1 and TRBJ2-7; 8 bases fit TRBD2. The trim removed 0 bases at V and 1 base at J, leaving 8 bases unmatched. CDR1 and CDR2 (germline): MGHRA, YSYEKL. The CDR3 spans 17 residues. The CDR3: CASSQDRPSGFSYEQYF. In nucleotides, the CDR3 is TGCGCCAGCAGCCAAGATAGGCCTAGCGGGTTTTCCTACGAGCAGTACTTC.

Ten or more counts support this clonotype. The chain carries TRBV6-6 and TRBJ2-3, with 9 nucleotides matching TRBD2. Trimming at V came to 6 bases and at J to 5 bases, leaving 9 bases not matched to a gene. Germline V gene sequence: CDR1 MNHNY, CDR2 SVGAGI (reference sequence). The CDR3 is 15 amino acids. The CDR3 DNA reads as TGTGCCAGCAGCCTTAGCGGGGGCCGTGGAGATACGCAGTATTTT. This translates into CASSLSGGRGDTQYF.

This clonotype came up a few times. The chain links TRBV7-2 to TRBJ1-1; unclear D gene. Germline V gene data show CDR1 as SGHTA and CDR2 as FQGNSA. Trimming left V 1 base short and J 3 bases short, with 9 bases between. The CDR3 is made up of 14 amino acids. In DNA, the CDR3 is TGTGCCAGCAGCTTAGTTGAGACCTACACTGAAGCTTTCTTT. This translates into CASSLVETYTEAFF.

V and J are TRBV28 and TRBJ1-5; TRBD1 matches at 9 bases. Trimming cost V 5 bases and J 4 bases; bases outside gene matches: 6. Germline CDR1 reads MDHEN; CDR2 reads SYDVKM. The CDR3 sequence is 15 residues long. This CDR3 is CASSETGGRNQPQHF. The CDR3 DNA reads as TGTGCCAGCAGTGAGACAGGGGGTCGTAATCAGCCCCAGCATTTT.

This clonotype was seen ten or more times. J is TRBJ2-7 and V is TRBV7-8, with D uncertain. There are 13 residues in the CDR3. Germline-derived CDR1 and CDR2 are SGHVS and FQNEAQ. V was trimmed by 5 bases and J by 1 base, leaving 9 bases between them. CDR3 loop: CASSPVWSYEQYF. CDR3 DNA: TGTGCCAGCAGCCCCGTTTGGTCCTACGAGCAGTACTTC.

This clonotype was counted only a few times. V usage is TRBV7-2 and J usage is TRBJ2-1; D tentatively fits TRBD1 or TRBD2 (6 bases each). This CDR3 region has 15 residues. Germline V gene lookup returns CDR1 SGHTA and CDR2 FQGNSA. V gave up 5 bases and J gave up 8 bases, with 19 bases separating them. The CDR3 nucleotides are TGTGCCAGCAGCCTCCGGGGGCGGCTAGTCGATGAGCAGTTCTTC. It translates to CASSLRGRLVDEQFF.

The chain carries TRBV20-1 and TRBJ2-1; 9 nucleotides align to TRBD2. The CDR3 loop spans 12 amino acids. The ends lost 6 bases at V and 9 bases at J; junction bases unmatched: 6. Germline CDR1 DFQATT, CDR2 SNEGSKA (reference sequence). The CDR3: CSAVAGASEQFF. CDR3 nucleotide sequence: TGCAGTGCGGTAGCGGGGGCGAGTGAGCAGTTCTTC.

This clonotype occurred a few times. V is TRBV12-3 or TRBV12-4 and J is TRBJ1-5; 7 bases line up with TRBD1. Germline trimming cut 6 bases from V and 7 bases from J; bases unmatched to any gene: 12. The CDR3 covers 15 residues. The CDR3 is CASSLQGMGGQPQHF. The CDR3 nucleotides are TGTGCCAGCAGCCTACAGGGGATGGGTGGCCAGCCCCAGCATTTT.